This T cell receptor beta chain came from a study of blood T cells in healthy people across ages. Whole-study findings and limits: Across the age range, TCR beta diversity per million T cells fell in a roughly linear way.

There are many counts of this clonotype. Antigen specificity is unknown. The sample providers were healthy Caucasian people from Russia, aged roughly 6 to 95. This CDR3 region has 12 residues. V shed 5 bases and J shed 5 bases, with 9 bases lying between them. The V gene's germline CDR1 is MNHEY and CDR2 SMNVEV (reference sequence). Through a sample-barcoded 5' primer and a J-beta primer mix, a second PCR was run for about 6 to 11 cycles. TCRdb passed the 5' RACE reads through MiXCR, listing each CDR3 protein once. The repertoire holds about 1 million distinct CDR3 sequences, with around 43% as singletons.

This TCR derives from a woman aged 55-70 years in good health. Sequencing was performed on blood. The V gene is TRBV27, the J gene TRBJ2-5; D call uncertain. CDR3 sequence (DNA): TGTGCCAGCAGTACAAACTTGGAGACCCAGTACTTC. This encodes CASSTNLETQYF.